The next 10 T cell receptor beta chains were all read from a single sample in a study of blood T cell repertoires in COVID-19. Assay: immunoSEQ multiplex PCR; the TCRdb copy retains only in-frame clones and omits some. The repertoire holds roughly 200,000 clones, 88% seen once, with about 1.8% in the top ten. Sequencing input: peripheral blood. The receptors stem from an older man with acute or convalescent COVID-19.

The J gene is TRBJ2-2, the V gene TRBV28, with TRBD2 identical over 7 bases. The V gene end was trimmed by 4 bases and the J gene end by 7 bases; junction bases not matched to a gene: 9. Germline assignment: CDR1 MDHEN and CDR2 SYDVKM. This CDR3 is built from 15 residues. The DNA for the CDR3 is TGTGCCAGCAGTTCGAGGAGGGAGGGTGTCGGGGAGCTGTTTTTT. Translating gives CASSSRREGVGELFF.

The V and J genes are TRBV5-4 and TRBJ1-2; D not resolved. Looked up from germline, CDR1 is SGHNT and CDR2 is YYREEE (reference sequence). Trimming took 5 bases from V and 0 from J, leaving 14 bases between them. This CDR3 has 15 residues. Here the CDR3 reads CASSSPALANYGYTF. In nucleotides, the CDR3 is TGTGCCAGCAGTTCCCCCGCGCTGGCTAACTATGGCTACACCTTC.

The V call is TRBV5-1, the J call TRBJ2-2; TRBD2 matches 9 bases. The V gene end was trimmed by 2 bases and the J gene end by 3 bases; junction bases not matched to a gene: 5. Germline values: CDR1 SGHRS, CDR2 YFSETQ. CDR3 length equals 16 residues. CDR3 region: CASSFLGGRDTGELFF. CDR3 DNA sequence: TGCGCCAGCAGCTTCCTAGGCGGGAGGGACACCGGGGAGCTGTTTTTT.

The chain is built from TRBV13 and TRBJ2-1; a possible D gene is TRBD2 (6 bases). CDR3 size: 11 residues. Between the trimmed V and J ends, which lost 8 bases and 12 bases, there was a span of 14 bases. Germline-derived CDR1 and CDR2 are PRHDT and FYEKMQ (reference sequence). This chain's CDR3 is CASSPGVGQFF. The CDR3, as DNA: TGTGCCAGCTCCCCGGGGGTGGGGCAGTTCTTC.

The V call is TRBV28, the J call TRBJ1-2, with 7 positions matching TRBD1. Unmatched junction bases numbered 12, after V lost 7 bases and J lost 4 bases. Looked up from germline, CDR1 is MDHEN and CDR2 is SYDVKM. The CDR3 runs 15 residues. The CDR3 loop is CASNSQGGPFYGYTF. In nucleotides, the CDR3 is TGTGCCAGCAATTCCCAGGGGGGACCATTCTATGGCTACACCTTC.

The DNA for the CDR3 is TGTGCCAGCATTACTCAGGGGGGAGTCACTGAAGCTTTCTTT. This gives the protein CASITQGGVTEAFF. J is TRBJ1-1 and V is TRBV28, with TRBD1 identical over 7 bases. This CDR3 has 14 residues. With V trimmed by 7 bases and J by 4 bases, 9 bases remained unmatched. The V gene's germline CDR1 is MDHEN and CDR2 SYDVKM.

CDR3 in DNA: TGCGCCAGCAGCTTGGCGGGGGACAACTATGGCTACACCTTC. Protein product: CASSLAGDNYGYTF. V is TRBV5-1 and J is TRBJ1-2, with D maybe TRBD1 (5 bases). The germline CDR1 and CDR2 sequences are SGHRS and YFSETQ. The CDR3 contains 14 residues. V was shortened by 0 bases and J by 2 bases, with 8 bases between the two germline ends.

This clone has just one count. The gene calls are TRBV5-1 and TRBJ1-6; D is unresolved. CDR1 and CDR2 from the germline V gene are SGHRS and YFSETQ. Trimming removed 2 bases at V and 7 bases at J, with 4 bases between. This CDR3 has 12 amino acids. The CDR3 coding sequence is TGCGCCAGCAGCTTATCGAATTCACCCCTCCACTTT. It is translated as CASSLSNSPLHF.

The chain recombines TRBV2 with TRBJ2-7; 8 bases fit TRBD1. Trimming cost V 3 bases and J 7 bases; bases outside gene matches: 5. Germline V gene sequence: CDR1 SNHLY, CDR2 FYNNEI. The CDR3 runs to 13 residues. The CDR3 loop is CASSDRGRGEQYF. The CDR3, as DNA: TGTGCCAGCAGTGACAGGGGGCGCGGGGAGCAGTACTTC. Full variable domain (outside the CDR3, taken from reference TRBV2 and TRBJ2-7): EPEVTQTPSHQVTQMGQEVILRCVPISNHLYFYWYRQILGQKVEFLVSFYNNEISEKSEIFDDQFSVERPDGSNFTLKIRSTKLEDSAMYFCASSDRGRGEQYFGPGTRLTVT.

The chain is built from TRBV19 and TRBJ2-7, with TRBD2 identical over 11 bases. V dropped 4 bases and J dropped 3; count of bases not matched to a gene: 5. Germline-derived CDR1 and CDR2 are LNHDA and SQIVND (reference sequence). The CDR3 covers 15 residues. This CDR3 is CASSTGTSGGYEQYF. Here the CDR3 DNA reads TGTGCCAGTAGTACTGGGACTAGCGGAGGCTACGAGCAGTACTTC.